The subject of this entry is one T cell receptor (beta chain). Its recognized antigen is unknown. Its ends do not fully match the called genes, so a read error is possible. This entry is derived from a study of T-cell memory formation after mild COVID-19 (dated by TCRdb to the early 2020s). Background for the entire study: TCR sequence clusters from the two donors were found to be largely donor specific. The cohort was made up of two young adult volunteers, one female and one male, who were previously healthy. In a couple of donors, T-cell clones that expanded and contracted after mild COVID-19 were tracked by sequencing TCRalpha and TCRbeta repertoires over time.

Ficoll-Paque density gradient centrifugation was used to isolate PBMCs. Broad study findings and their caveats: Some responding clones were detected in pre-infection memory, which suggested that pre-existing cross-reactive memory T cells had joined the SARS-CoV-2 response. Clones that contracted from day 15 to 85 showed balanced CD4/CD8 phenotypes, whereas a second wave of clones that expanded from day 15 to 37 leaned towards CD4+. Contracting CD4+ clones were found mainly in CM and EM memory subsets, while CD8+ clones were enriched in EMRA. Only a couple of mild cases were covered in the study, and larger cohorts including severe cases with pre-infection samples were considered necessary. Whether the second-wave clones peaking on day 37 were SARS-CoV-2 specific was not confirmed.

The CDR3 starts with the cysteine, ends with the phenylalanine, and has 14 residues. The read is trimmed to its CDR3 DNA, 42 bases read in frame from base 1. The germline V gene gives CDR1 as SGHTA and CDR2 as FQGNSA. TCRdb names Illumina NovaSeq 6000 as the instrument used. TCRalpha and TCRbeta cDNA libraries were built by 5'RACE with constant-segment primers, adding sample barcodes and unique molecular identifiers. Trizol reagent was used to extract RNA from every sample. Library amplification was performed in two PCR steps, and a second sample barcode and Illumina TruSeq adapters were introduced in the second step. Libraries were sequenced on an Illumina NovaSeq with 2 x 150 bp paired-end reads. For the original study's pipeline: The reads were demultiplexed and collapsed into UMI-guided consensus sequences using migec v1.2.7. Using mixcr v2.1.11, UMI consensuses were aligned to TRA and TRB V and J templates and then assembled into clonotypes. A clonotype was counted as expanded or contracted only if both edgeR and NoisET called the change significant, with noise models trained on biological replicates. For edgeR calls, the thresholds were a false discovery rate-adjusted p below 0.01 and a log2 fold-change of 1. As an exploratory analysis of dynamics, max-normalized trajectories of the 1000 most abundant clonotypes were examined with PCA combined with hierarchical clustering. Each responding clone was given a CD4 or CD8 phenotype based on the CD4+ and CD8+ repertoires, which had been sequenced separately. The public reads were run again by TCRdb, first through fastp at Q25 and then through MiXCR, and only productive beta chains were kept. CDR3 protein duplicates are merged, each entry listing the most common genes and DNA. TCRdb, rather than the study authors, made the V and J calls. The sample has 400,000 to 500,000 distinct CDR3 sequences on record, more than 15% of them singletons. The top ten constitute 20% to 25% of the sample.

The TCR sequence derives from a man between 18 and 29 years old who had mild COVID-19 (a few samples of this study predate the infection). The sample titles of this study are shuffled in the database, so cell type and time point are left out; the donor was told from shared clones. Sequencing was carried out using PBMCs or a T cell subset sorted from them (not recorded which). The rearrangement combines TRBV7-2 with TRBJ2-3, and 8 junctional nucleotides match TRBD2. The bases read TGTGACAGCAGCTTAGGGCGGGAGGCAGATACGCAGTATTTT. It specifies CDSSLGREADTQYF.